The entry below gives a single TCR beta chain sequence along with its context. This clonotype was counted at least ten times. The antigen it binds to is not known. The input lacks base qualities; no much larger clone sits a single base away. The data were obtained in a study of regulatory T cells in long-lasting Graves disease (dated by TCRdb to about 2021). In terms of the full investigation: Patients with newly diagnosed Graves' disease had been on antithyroid drugs for under 3 months. This study used TCR sequencing and RNA sequencing of peripheral blood to compare persistent Graves' disease patients against newly diagnosed Graves' disease patients. The study was registered as a clinical trial and conducted in China. TCR sequencing covered some 13 persistent and 20 newly diagnosed Graves' disease patients, approximately 33 samples in total. Overall results and qualifications from the work: Only the TCR beta chain was sequenced and analyzed. Persistent disease showed preferential use of TRBV28, TRBJ1-2 and TRBJ2-5, whereas newly diagnosed disease favored TRBV20-1 and TRBJ2-1. The study examined only peripheral blood because the primary lesion, thyroid tissue, could not be accessed. Compared with newly diagnosed patients, patients with persistent Graves' disease had lower TCR Shannon entropy and fewer highly expanded clones, which suggests clonal expansion. More public clonotypes were shared among persistent patients (under 3,000) than among newly diagnosed patients (more than 950). As a limitation, the authors acknowledged that the small sample size may reduce accuracy.

The CDR3 sequence holds 19 residues, the cysteine and phenylalanine included. The kept DNA is CDR3 alone, 57 bases in frame from the first base. Based on the germline V gene, the CDR1 and CDR2 sequences are MDHEN and SYDVKM. The germline V end is reduced by 4 bases and the J end by 2 bases; junction bases left unmatched: 16. Reading the label with the study, this specimen's time point is: newly diagnosed GD, antithyroid drugs for less than 3 months. RNA was extracted from PBMCs in TRIzol for both TCR sequencing and RNA sequencing. Graves' disease was diagnosed according to American Thyroid Association guidelines. Patients for the study were recruited at an endocrinology department in Xi'an, China. Each patient gave approximately 9.7 milliliters of peripheral blood, collected in an EDTA anticoagulant tube. Ficoll Paque Plus density gradient separation was used to isolate PBMCs, and no additional T cell sorting was done. RNA quality was checked with an Agilent 2100 Bioanalyzer and agarose gel, and concentration with a NanoDrop 2000.

Library prep was done by multiplex PCR. The listed sequencing device is Illumina HiSeq 4000. TCR beta libraries were built with iRepertoire HTBI primers and Arm-PCR amplification of CDR3 regions. PCR products were gel purified before sequencing. The authors' analysis ran thus. Gene usage analysis of CDR3 amino acid clonotypes relied on the roughly 58 TRBV and 15 or so TRBJ segments identified across samples. COPE and FqMerger were used to merge the filtered high-quality paired reads into contigs. BLAST was used to align contigs to IMGT TRBV, TRBD and TRBJ reference genes, with CDR3 defined following IMGT. Any clonotype with a frequency above 0.1% was classified as a highly expanded clone. Shannon entropy served as the measure of repertoire diversity, while the Gini coefficient captured V-J evenness. A clonotype found in more than one individual was treated as public. TCRdb passed the public sequencing reads through fastp at Q25 and MiXCR, retaining productive beta sequences. Rows are unified per CDR3 protein, each entry keeping the most common DNA and genes. The V and J calls shown here were made by TCRdb, not taken from the authors' results. The sample contains a few hundred thousand distinct CDR3 sequences, 15% of them found a single time. Approximately 7.8% of the sample comes from the top ten.

Separately, the same data were catalogued under a study of T cells in Graves' hyperthyroidism and ophthalmopathy. As noted in the second study: Graves' hyperthyroidism was defined as stable when no progression to ophthalmopathy occurred over 18 months of follow-up. The hyperthyroidism patients were between 18 and 65 years old and newly diagnosed, with a disease duration of less than 2 months. Any patient with an uncontrolled infection, another autoimmune disease, pregnancy or lactation was excluded. Diagnoses were established on the basis of clinical symptoms, serum thyroxine and TRAb, thyroid ultrasound, and orbital computed tomography. For the first round of RT-PCR on the TCR CDR3, the HTBI primer set was used together with the Qiagen OneStep RT-PCR kit. Most expanded thyroid clonotypes (frequency above 0.001) were also detected in blood, a finding suggesting that blood repertoires may reflect thyroid immune responses. A 13 V-J signature model separated ophthalmopathy from stable hyperthyroidism, with approximately 86% sensitivity and 81.08% specificity in cross-validation and 80%/75% in testing. During validation, the model predicted progression to ophthalmopathy a median of approximately 7 months ahead of onset, with roughly 65% sensitivity and 72.22% specificity. To identify TCR V-J signatures that set the groups apart, the researchers used a discovery cohort of roughly 100 patients, made up of approximately 43 with Graves' ophthalmopathy and 57 with stable Graves' hyperthyroidism. An independent validation cohort of about 19 hyperthyroidism patients and approximately 15 patients who later progressed to ophthalmopathy tested prospective prediction of ophthalmopathy. The 85 to 100 discovery patients were randomly split 7:3 into training and test sets. In addition, the study compared T-cell repertoires in thyroid tissue and in blood from roughly six Graves' hyperthyroidism patients. After sampling, hyperthyroidism patients received methimazole starting at 30 mg daily, and ophthalmopathy patients received high-dose intravenous methylprednisolone. The libraries were constructed in a second round of multiplex PCR and then size-selected and purified. Libraries were sequenced paired-end with 100 bp reads on an Illumina HiSeq2000. SOAPnuke was used to process the raw data, removing reads that contained adapters or uncalled bases, had a mean Phred below 15, or lacked an exact match to the constant primer or identifier. COPE v1.2.5 was used to merge the high-quality paired reads, and each unique nucleotide sequence was defined as a clonotype. Clonotypes were aligned to IMGT TRBV, TRBD and TRBJ reference segments using MiTCR v1.1. The analysis included only V-J combinations with a frequency above 0.0001, which together covered roughly 99% of the repertoires. A TCS score was defined as the ratio of F50 (clonal expansion) to E x V (chaos), with BLOSUM62-based TCRdist applied between CDR3 peptides within each V-J. Welch's t-statistics and random forest reduced fewer than 600 V-J features to roughly 13, which were used in a naive Bayes classifier (R e1071). Sample size was not statistically predetermined, and investigators were not blinded to group allocation. According to the paper, TCR Vbeta CDR3 sequencing was carried out on around 140 peripheral blood samples, which came from around 43 ophthalmopathy, 75 or so hyperthyroidism and approximately 17 progressor patients.

The rearranged segments are TRBV28 and TRBJ1-1, with 10 middle bases fitting TRBD1. The receptor's source is a middle-aged woman with Graves disease. Donor details come from another sample of the same person, matched by shared clones. The starting material was peripheral blood mononuclear cells (PBMCs), obtained at new diagnosis, from a patient treated with antithyroid drugs. The DNA sequence is TGTGCCAGCAGTTCCCCGTACGAGGGAGGGGACAGGGGTAACACTGAAGCTTTCTTT. Translation gives CASSSPYEGGDRGNTEAFF.